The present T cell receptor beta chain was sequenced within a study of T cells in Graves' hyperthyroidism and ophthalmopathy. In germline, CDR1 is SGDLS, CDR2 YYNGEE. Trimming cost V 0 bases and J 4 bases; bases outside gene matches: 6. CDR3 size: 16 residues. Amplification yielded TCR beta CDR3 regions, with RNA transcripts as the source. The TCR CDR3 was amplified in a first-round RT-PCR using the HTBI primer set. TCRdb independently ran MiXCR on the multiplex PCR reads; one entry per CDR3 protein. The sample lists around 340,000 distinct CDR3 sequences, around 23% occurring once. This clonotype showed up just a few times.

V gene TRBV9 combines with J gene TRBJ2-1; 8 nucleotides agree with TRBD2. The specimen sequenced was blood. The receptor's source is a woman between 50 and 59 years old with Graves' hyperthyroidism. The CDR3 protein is CASSVGGLGGYNEQFF. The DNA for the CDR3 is TGTGCCAGCAGCGTAGGGGGACTAGGGGGATACAATGAGCAGTTCTTC. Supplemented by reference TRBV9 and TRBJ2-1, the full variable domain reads DSGVTQTPKHLITATGQRVTLRCSPRSGDLSVYWYQQSLDQGLQFLIQYYNGEERAKGNILERFSAQQFPDLHSELNLSSLELGDSALYFCASSVGGLGGYNEQFFGPGTRLTVL.